This TCR beta chain was profiled in a study of PD-L1 blockade in urothelial cancer. Study as a whole: At some point between 2014 and 2016 therapy began: atezolizumab 1,200 mg intravenously every 3 weeks. In the patient group, about 85% of the roughly 29 were males with bladder-origin urothelial cancer. Samples of blood were analyzed 3 weeks (second dose) and 6 weeks after treatment start.

CDR1 and CDR2 (germline): LGHNT, FRNRAP. The CDR3 extends over 14 amino acids. Trimming took off 9 bases at V and 2 bases at J, with 14 bases between the two ends. Spike-ins of synthetic TCR analog templates went into each PCR. Sequencing was performed with immunoSEQ multiplex PCR; in TCRdb, only in-frame clones are kept and a portion is missing. The sample yields tens of thousands of clones, more than 85% seen once. The specimen comprised PBMCs, sampled around atezolizumab (anti-PD-L1) treatment. V usage is TRBV12-5 and J usage is TRBJ1-3; D gene uncertain. The sequence derives from a man aged 55 to 70 with urothelial cancer. The CDR3 sequence: CASALLPPGNTIYF. CDR3 coding DNA: TGTGCTAGCGCTCTACTTCCTCCTGGAAACACCATATATTTT.